This TCR beta chain comes out of a study of T cell repertoires in cytomegalovirus infection. Study information: HLA-B-restricted CMV epitopes that are well studied were used alongside recently identified HLA-C-restricted ones. Carrying CMV and the relevant HLA type showed in public TCR beta signatures.

The CDR3 spans 11 residues. The germline CDR1 and CDR2 sequences are SGHVS and FQNEAQ. The V end was cut by 8 bases, the J end by 2 bases, with 7 bases between. TCRdb re-analysed the reads in MiXCR, keeping a single row per CDR3 protein. The table has around 140,000 distinct CDR3 sequences, 32% seen once. A remark on this clonotype: The antigen remains unidentified.

Broader study findings: Cumulative frequency of public TCR beta families picked out carriers of CMV plus the relevant HLA. The ex vivo response was dominated by HLA-C-restricted CMV-specific TCR beta clonotypes.

This receptor was obtained from a human donor in good health (CMV status not recorded). Some clones in this sample may be carry-over from other donors' samples. Source: CD8+ T cells from cultured PBMCs, taken from culture after CMV antigen stimulation. The chain recombines TRBV7-8 with TRBJ2-7; a weak D match, TRBD2 (5 bases). CDR3 nucleotides: TGTGCCAGCGGGAGAACCTACGAGCAGTACTTC. Residues: CASGRTYEQYF.